Listed here are 10 T cell receptor beta chains from one sample, sequenced in a study of response to subunit inactivated influenza vaccine. TCRdb re-analysed the RT-PCR reads in MiXCR, keeping a single row per CDR3 protein. The sample records hundreds of thousands of distinct CDR3 sequences, around 11% being singletons. These sequences were also reported in another study, on T cells expressing NK-cell markers. That source notes: It was by 5'RACE template switching with UMIs that TCR beta cDNA was made.

Material: PBMCs from blood, obtained on the day of vaccination. These receptors were obtained from a man aged 45 to 65 who received an inactivated influenza vaccine.

In its sample, this clonotype was seen a few times. The chain recombines TRBV7-2 with TRBJ1-3, with 7 bases that match TRBD1. V lost 0 bases to trimming and J lost 4 bases; unmatched junction nucleotides: 9. This CDR3 contains 17 residues. The V gene's germline CDR1 is SGHTA and CDR2 FQGNSA. The DNA for the CDR3 is TGTGCCAGCAGCTTAGCGGACACAGGGGCCCCCGGAAACACCATATATTTT. Encoded protein: CASSLADTGAPGNTIYF. Filled out from reference TRBV7-2 and TRBJ1-3, the complete variable domain reads GAGVSQSPSNKVTEKGKDVELRCDPISGHTALYWYRQSLGQGLEFLIYFQGNSAPDKSGLPSDRFSAERTGGSVSTLTIQRTQQEDSAVYLCASSLADTGAPGNTIYFGEGSWLTVV.

V gene TRBV10-3 combines with J gene TRBJ2-7; either TRBD1 or TRBD2 may supply D (6 bases each). CDR3 size: 16 residues. Trimming shortened V by 0 bases and J by 3 bases, and 15 bases separated the two germline ends. From germline, CDR1 is ENHRY and CDR2 SYGVKD. CDR3 bases: TGTGCCATCAGTGAGTCGGGCCGGGGGCGCGTCTACGAGCAGTACTTC. The encoded protein is CAISESGRGRVYEQYF.

This clonotype was observed a few times. CDR3 amino acids: CASSPSASSYNEQFF. The CDR3 nucleotides read TGTGCCAGCAGTCCTAGCGCCAGCTCCTACAATGAGCAGTTCTTC. This rearrangement joins TRBV12-3 or TRBV12-4 to TRBJ2-1; TRBD2 is a possible D gene (6 bases). Trimming removed 5 bases from V and 0 bases from J, with 11 bases in between. The CDR3 is 15 amino acids.

This clonotype was counted a few times. The rearrangement links TRBV12-3 or TRBV12-4 to TRBJ1-6; D ambiguous. The CDR3 covers 15 residues. The ends were cut back, 7 bases at V and 2 bases at J, with 12 bases in the middle. The CDR3 loop is CASTRTGTYNSPLHF. The CDR3 DNA follows: TGTGCCAGCACCAGGACTGGTACCTATAATTCACCCCTCCACTTT.

This clonotype was found many times. This rearrangement joins TRBV27 to TRBJ1-1; TRBD1 matches at 8 bases. J was trimmed by 2 bases and V by 6 bases; bases with no gene match: 5. CDR1 MNHEY and CDR2 SMNVEV come from the germline V gene (reference sequence). The CDR3 is 14 amino acids. The CDR3 spells CASSLQGANTEAFF. The CDR3 DNA sequence: TGTGCCAGCAGCCTCCAGGGGGCCAACACTGAAGCTTTCTTT.

J is TRBJ2-4 and V is TRBV7-9; D ambiguous. This CDR3 contains 13 residues. V was cut by 1 base and J by 5 bases, with 6 bases left in between. Germline V gene data show CDR1 as SEHNR and CDR2 as FQNEAQ (reference sequence). CDR3: CASSLDSQNIQYF. CDR3 DNA: TGTGCCAGCAGCTTAGACAGCCAAAACATTCAGTACTTC. The full variable domain, with the rest looked up from reference TRBV7-9 and TRBJ2-4, is DTGVSQNPRHKITKRGQNVTFRCDPISEHNRLYWYRQTLGQGPEFLTYFQNEAQLEKSRLLSDRFSAERPKGSFSTLEIQRTEQGDSAMYLCASSLDSQNIQYFGAGTRLSVL.

V is TRBV5-1 and J is TRBJ2-1; 7 bases fit TRBD1. V lost 4 bases and J lost 2; bases outside the gene matches: 6. CDR3 length: 15 residues. Looked up from germline, CDR1 is SGHRS and CDR2 is YFSETQ. CDR3: CASSQGTATYNEQFF. In DNA form, the CDR3 reads TGCGCCAGCAGCCAAGGGACAGCAACCTACAATGAGCAGTTCTTC.

This clonotype occurred many times. The chain employs TRBV12-3 or TRBV12-4 and TRBJ1-2, with TRBD1 identical over 8 bases. The V segment lost 2 bases and the J segment 4 bases; nucleotides outside the gene matches: 3. The CDR3 length is 14 residues. The CDR3 sequence: CASSLTGTGYGYTF. In nucleotides, the CDR3 is TGTGCCAGCAGTTTAACTGGGACAGGCTATGGCTACACCTTC.

The sample holds many counts of this clonotype. This chain connects TRBV28 to TRBJ2-3; TRBD1 might be the D (5 bases). V lost 2 bases to trimming and J lost 4 bases, with 13 bases between them. The CDR3 totals 15 residues. Germline V gene lookup returns CDR1 MDHEN and CDR2 SYDVKM. The CDR3 is CASSLGALRSDTQYF. The DNA for the CDR3 is TGTGCCAGCAGTTTAGGGGCTCTTCGGTCAGATACGCAGTATTTT. Using reference TRBV28 and TRBJ2-3 for the parts outside the CDR3, the full variable domain is DVKVTQSSRYLVKRTGEKVFLECVQDMDHENMFWYRQDPGLGLRLIYFSYDVKMKEKGDIPEGYSVSREKKERFSLILESASTNQTSMYLCASSLGALRSDTQYFGPGTRLTVL.

In its sample, this clonotype was seen a few times. CDR3 residues: CSGALGGGYNEQFF. The CDR3 bases are TGCAGCGGCGCCCTCGGGGGCGGTTACAATGAGCAGTTCTTC. The chain is built from TRBV29-1 and TRBJ2-1; D may correspond to TRBD1 or TRBD2 (6 bases each). Trimming cost V 7 bases and J 4 bases, with 17 bases left between them. The CDR3 contains 14 residues. Germline assignment: CDR1 SQVTM and CDR2 ANQGSEA.